This entry features one T cell receptor (beta chain) sequence. The antigen is unknown. PCR amplification relied on 60 Vbeta primers (plus 13 Jbeta primers). Clones were sequenced by immunoSEQ multiplex PCR, and TCRdb holds only the in-frame ones, with some missing. The table lists tens of thousands of clones, over 70% of them singletons. The entry originates in a study of cytomegalovirus exposure and HLA in healthy donors. General study points: An apparent linkage of common viral pathogens to several of the most significant clusters emerged in a later analysis. Altogether, 150 to 200 TCR beta chains were recorded as cytomegalovirus-associated.

The specimen sequenced was PBMCs. The sequence came from a man in his sixties in good health and CMV-seronegative.

The CDR3 nucleotides are TGTGCCTGGAGTGGGGCTTCTACGGACGAGCAGTACTTC. It specifies CAWSGASTDEQYF. This rearrangement joins TRBV30 to TRBJ2-7; D remains unclear. With 1 base removed from V and 5 bases from J, the gap between germline ends came to 12 bases. This CDR3 is 13 amino acids long. Germline V gives CDR1 GTSNPN, CDR2 SVGIG (reference sequence).